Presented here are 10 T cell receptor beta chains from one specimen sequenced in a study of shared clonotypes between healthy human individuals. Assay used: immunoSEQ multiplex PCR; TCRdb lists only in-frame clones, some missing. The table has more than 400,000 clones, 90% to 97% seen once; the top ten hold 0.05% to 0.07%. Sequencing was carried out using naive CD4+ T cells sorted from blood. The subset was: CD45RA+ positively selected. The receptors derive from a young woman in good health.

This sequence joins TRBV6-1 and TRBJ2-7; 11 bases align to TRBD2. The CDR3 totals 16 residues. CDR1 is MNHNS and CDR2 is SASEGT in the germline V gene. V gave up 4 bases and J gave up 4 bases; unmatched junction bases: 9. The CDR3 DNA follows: TGTGCCAGCAGTGCGGGGACTAGCGGACTAGTTTACGAGCAGTACTTC. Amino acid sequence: CASSAGTSGLVYEQYF.

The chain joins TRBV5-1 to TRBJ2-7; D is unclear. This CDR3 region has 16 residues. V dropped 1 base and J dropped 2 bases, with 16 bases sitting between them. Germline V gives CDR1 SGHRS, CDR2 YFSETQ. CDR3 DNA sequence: TGCGCCAGCAGCTTGCTCGTTGACCCAGCTGCCTACGAGCAGTACTTC. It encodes CASSLLVDPAAYEQYF.

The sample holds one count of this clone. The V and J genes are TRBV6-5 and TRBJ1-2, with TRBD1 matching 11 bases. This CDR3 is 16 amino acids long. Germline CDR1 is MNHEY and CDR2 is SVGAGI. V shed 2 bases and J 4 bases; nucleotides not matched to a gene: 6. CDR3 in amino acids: CASSYLGTGGSYGYTF. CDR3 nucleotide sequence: TGTGCCAGCAGTTACCTAGGGACAGGGGGGAGCTATGGCTACACCTTC.

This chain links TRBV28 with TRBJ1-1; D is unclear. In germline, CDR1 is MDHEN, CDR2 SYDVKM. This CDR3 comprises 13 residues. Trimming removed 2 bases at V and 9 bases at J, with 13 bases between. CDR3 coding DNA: TGTGCCAGCAGTTTAGAGAGGTCACAGAAAGCTTTCTTT. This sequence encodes CASSLERSQKAFF. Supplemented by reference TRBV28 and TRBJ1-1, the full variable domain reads DVKVTQSSRYLVKRTGEKVFLECVQDMDHENMFWYRQDPGLGLRLIYFSYDVKMKEKGDIPEGYSVSREKKERFSLILESASTNQTSMYLCASSLERSQKAFFGQGTRLTVV.

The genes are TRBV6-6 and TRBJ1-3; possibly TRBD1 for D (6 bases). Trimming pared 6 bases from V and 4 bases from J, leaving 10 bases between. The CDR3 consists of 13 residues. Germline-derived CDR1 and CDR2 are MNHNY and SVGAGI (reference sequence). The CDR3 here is CASRRTDGNTIYF. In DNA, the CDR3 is TGTGCCAGCAGGCGGACAGACGGAAACACCATATATTTT.

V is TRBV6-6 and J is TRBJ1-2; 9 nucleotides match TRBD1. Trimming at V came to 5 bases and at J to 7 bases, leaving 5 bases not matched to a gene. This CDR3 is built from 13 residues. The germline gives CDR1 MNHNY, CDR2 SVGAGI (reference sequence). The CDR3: CASSLQGAFGYTF. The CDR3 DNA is TGTGCCAGCAGTCTACAGGGGGCGTTTGGCTACACCTTC.

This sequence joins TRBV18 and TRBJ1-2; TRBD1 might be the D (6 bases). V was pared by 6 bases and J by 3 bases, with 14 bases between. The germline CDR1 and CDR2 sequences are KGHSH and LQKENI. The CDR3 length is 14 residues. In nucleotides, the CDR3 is TGTGCCAGCTCCTCTAGGGGGGTCGACTATGGCTACACCTTC. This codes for CASSSRGVDYGYTF.

CDR3 sequence reads: CASSYSGVAAYEQYF. As DNA, the CDR3 is TGTGCCAGCAGTTACTCTGGGGTAGCAGCTTACGAGCAGTACTTC. This chain connects TRBV6-5 to TRBJ2-7; D gene uncertain. V lost 0 bases to trimming and J lost 4 bases, with 13 bases between them. Germline assignment: CDR1 MNHEY and CDR2 SVGAGI. This CDR3 has 15 residues.

CDR3 DNA: TGTGCCAGCAGTTTCCGTGGGCGACTCATGAACACTGAAGCTTTCTTT. Residues: CASSFRGRLMNTEAFF. The V call is TRBV28, the J call TRBJ1-1, with D unresolved. CDR1 and CDR2 from the germline V gene are MDHEN and SYDVKM. The V end was cut by 3 bases, the J end by 0 bases, with 14 bases between. This CDR3 is built from 16 residues.

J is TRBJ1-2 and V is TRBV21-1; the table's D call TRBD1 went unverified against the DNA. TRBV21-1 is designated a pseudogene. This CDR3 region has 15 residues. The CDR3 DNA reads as TGTGCCAGCAGCAAGGTTGCGGACAGCTACTATGGCTACACCTTC. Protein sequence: CASSKVADSYYGYTF.